This note documents a single T cell receptor (beta chain) sequence. The antigen is undetermined. This sample was included in a study of cytomegalovirus exposure and HLA in healthy donors. Overall study context: Prior work identified around 120 million unique TCR beta sequences in roughly 190 million T cells.

CDR3 size: 14 residues. The germline V gene encodes CDR1 MNHGY and CDR2 SVAAGI. V lost 4 bases and J lost 6; bases outside the gene matches: 6. 60 Vbeta and 13 Jbeta primers were used in PCR. Measured with immunoSEQ multiplex PCR; TCRdb has only the in-frame clones, and not every one. The table has 160,000 or so clones, 70% to 80% seen once; the top ten hold around a tenth. Study-level findings and limits: A later analysis linked a missense DCLRE1C variant to TCR beta V- and J-gene trimming.

The sequence came from a man between 18 and 35 years old in good health and CMV-seropositive. The specimen was PBMCs. The chain has TRBV6-9 and TRBJ1-1; 9 bases map to TRBD1. The CDR3, as DNA: TGTGCCAGCAGTTCAAAGGGACAGGGCTCTGAAGCTTTCTTT. Translating it yields CASSSKGQGSEAFF.